The 14 T cell receptor beta chains listed next were all sequenced from one sample in a study of cytomegalovirus exposure and HLA in healthy donors. 60 Vbeta and 13 Jbeta primers were used in PCR. Only in-frame clones appear in the TCRdb table, and some are missing; sequencing was by immunoSEQ multiplex PCR. This table has 90,000 to 100,000 clones, roughly 63% appearing once. The sequencing input was PBMCs. The receptors come from a man aged 50 to 59 in good health and CMV-seronegative.

This clone appeared a single time. The gene calls are TRBV11-3 and TRBJ2-1; 7 nucleotides line up with TRBD2. J gave up 2 bases and V 6 bases, and 7 bases lay outside the gene matches. The CDR3 totals 15 residues. Germline V gene sequence: CDR1 SGHNT, CDR2 YENEEA. This chain's CDR3 is CASRRGDSTYNEQFF. CDR3 in DNA: TGTGCCAGCAGACGGGGGGACTCCACCTACAATGAGCAGTTCTTC.

V gene TRBV5-1 combines with J gene TRBJ2-1; 11 bases agree with TRBD2. The junction had 5 bases not matched to a gene; V was cut back by 0 bases and J by 6 bases. The CDR3 covers 16 residues. The germline V gene has CDR1 SGHRS and CDR2 YFSETQ. This CDR3 reads CASSLAALAGGNEQFF. CDR3 nucleotides: TGCGCCAGCAGCTTGGCCGCGCTAGCGGGAGGCAATGAGCAGTTCTTC.

This chain uses TRBV5-6 with TRBJ1-4; D unresolved. The CDR3 is 13 amino acids. V was pared by 2 bases and J by 3 bases, with 5 bases between. Germline lookup yields CDR1 SGHDT and CDR2 YYEEEE. The DNA of the CDR3 is TGTGCCAGCAGCTTACACGCTAATGAAAAACTGTTTTTT. Amino acids: CASSLHANEKLFF.

This chain uses TRBV4-1 with TRBJ1-5, with a weak D call TRBD1 (6 bases). Per the germline V gene, CDR1 is MGHRA and CDR2 is YSYEKL. The CDR3 runs 17 residues. The V and J ends lost 3 bases and 10 bases respectively, with 25 bases between them. The CDR3 sequence is CASSQSSGQPAIFPQHF. DNA of the CDR3: TGCGCCAGCAGCCAGAGTAGTGGACAGCCGGCAATCTTCCCCCAGCATTTT.

The chain uses TRBV25-1 and TRBJ1-1; possibly TRBD1 for D (5 bases). With 8 bases removed from V and 8 bases from J, the gap between germline ends came to 15 bases. Germline V CDR1 and CDR2: MGHDK, SYGVNS. The CDR3 extends over 12 amino acids. The CDR3 coding sequence is TGTGCCAGCGTCCCTTCCGGGGGGGAAGCTTTCTTT. Translated, it gives CASVPSGGEAFF.

The V gene is TRBV30, the J gene TRBJ2-7; D possibly corresponds to TRBD1 (6 bases). Between the trimmed V and J ends, which lost 4 bases and 1 base, there was a span of 11 bases. The germline gives CDR1 GTSNPN, CDR2 SVGIG (reference sequence). The CDR3 covers 13 residues. The CDR3 DNA reads as TGTGCCTGGACCCCCGGACAGTCCTACGAGCAGTACTTC. This sequence encodes CAWTPGQSYEQYF.

This clone was observed a single time. In DNA, the CDR3 is TGTGCCAGCAGTGGTGACGGACTAGCGGAAAAGAGGGTCCAAGAGACCCAGTACTTC. It specifies CASSGDGLAEKRVQETQYF. This rearrangement joins TRBV6-1 to TRBJ2-5; 10 nucleotides match TRBD2. Germline V lookup: CDR1 MNHNS, CDR2 SASEGT. There are 19 residues in the CDR3. V gave up 4 bases and J gave up 1 base; unmatched junction bases: 15.

V and J are TRBV9 and TRBJ1-3; no firm D call. Germline CDR1 reads SGDLS; CDR2 reads YYNGEE. CDR3 length: 18 amino acids. V lost 0 bases, J lost 0 bases, and 16 bases lay in between. In DNA, the CDR3 is TGTGCCAGCAGCGTAGGATCGGGGAACGGTTTCTCTGGAAACACCATATATTTT. It codes for CASSVGSGNGFSGNTIYF.

The V gene is TRBV5-1, the J gene TRBJ2-7, with 8 nucleotides matching TRBD2. This CDR3 has 14 residues. V was clipped by 0 bases and J by 6 bases; unmatched bases: 5. In germline, CDR1 is SGHRS, CDR2 YFSETQ. CDR3 sequence: CASSLAGLGGEQYV. Here the CDR3 DNA reads TGCGCCAGCAGCTTGGCGGGACTAGGGGGCGAGCAGTACGTC.

The V and J genes are TRBV6-1 and TRBJ2-5, with D possibly matching TRBD2 (6 bases). V was clipped by 2 bases and J by 5 bases, with 9 bases between them. The CDR3 covers 13 residues. Germline CDR1 is MNHNS and CDR2 is SASEGT. The CDR3 nucleotides read TGTGCCAGCAGTGAACACGGAGGGGAGACCCAGTACTTC. Its translation: CASSEHGGETQYF.

The rearrangement joins TRBV5-6 to TRBJ2-4, with D hard to call. Trimming left V 0 bases short and J 0 bases short, with 13 bases between. There are 17 residues in the CDR3. Germline V CDR1 and CDR2: SGHDT, YYEEEE. The CDR3 nucleotides read TGTGCCAGCAGCTTGGAGAAACAGACCCTAGCCAAAAACATTCAGTACTTC. Encoded protein: CASSLEKQTLAKNIQYF.

This chain uses TRBV11-2 with TRBJ1-3, with TRBD1 as a possible D gene (5 bases). This CDR3 is built from 15 residues. From germline, CDR1 is SGHAT and CDR2 FQNNGV. Between the trimmed V and J ends, which lost 3 bases and 0 bases, there was a span of 9 bases. CDR3 residues: CASSLGDFSGNTIYF. The CDR3 region has the DNA TGTGCCAGCAGCTTGGGGGACTTCTCTGGAAACACCATATATTTT.

This clone was seen a few times. CDR3 sequence reads: CASSELGSSYNEQFF. CDR3 bases: TGTGCCAGCAGTGAGTTGGGGAGCTCCTACAATGAGCAGTTCTTC. The chain joins TRBV6-1 to TRBJ2-1; possibly TRBD2 for D (5 bases). The germline V and J ends were trimmed by 3 bases and 0 bases, with 9 bases remaining between them. CDR3 length: 15 residues. Germline V gene lookup returns CDR1 MNHNS and CDR2 SASEGT.

The chain uses TRBV5-6 and TRBJ1-2, with D possibly matching TRBD1 (6 bases). Trimming removed 1 base from V and 8 bases from J, with 12 bases in between. This CDR3 has 13 amino acids. The germline V gene has CDR1 SGHDT and CDR2 YYEEEE. Here the CDR3 reads CASSLRAGEGYTF. DNA for the CDR3: TGTGCCAGCAGCTTGCGGGCAGGGGAAGGCTACACCTTC.